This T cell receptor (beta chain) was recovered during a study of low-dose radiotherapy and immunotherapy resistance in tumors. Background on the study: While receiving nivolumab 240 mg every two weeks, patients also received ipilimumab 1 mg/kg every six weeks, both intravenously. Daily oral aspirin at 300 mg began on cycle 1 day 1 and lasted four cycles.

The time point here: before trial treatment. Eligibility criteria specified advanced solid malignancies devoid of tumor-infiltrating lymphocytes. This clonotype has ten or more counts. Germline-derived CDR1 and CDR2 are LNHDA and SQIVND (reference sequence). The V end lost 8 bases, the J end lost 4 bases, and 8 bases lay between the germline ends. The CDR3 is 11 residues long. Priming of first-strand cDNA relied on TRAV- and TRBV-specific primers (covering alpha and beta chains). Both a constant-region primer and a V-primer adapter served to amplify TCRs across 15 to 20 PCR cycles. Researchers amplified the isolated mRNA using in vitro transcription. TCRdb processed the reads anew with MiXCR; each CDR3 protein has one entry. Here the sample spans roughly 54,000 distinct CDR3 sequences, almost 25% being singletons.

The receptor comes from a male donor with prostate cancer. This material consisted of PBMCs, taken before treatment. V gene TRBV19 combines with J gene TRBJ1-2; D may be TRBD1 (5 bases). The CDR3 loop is CASGARYGYTF. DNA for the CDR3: TGTGCCAGTGGGGCCCGCTATGGCTACACCTTC.